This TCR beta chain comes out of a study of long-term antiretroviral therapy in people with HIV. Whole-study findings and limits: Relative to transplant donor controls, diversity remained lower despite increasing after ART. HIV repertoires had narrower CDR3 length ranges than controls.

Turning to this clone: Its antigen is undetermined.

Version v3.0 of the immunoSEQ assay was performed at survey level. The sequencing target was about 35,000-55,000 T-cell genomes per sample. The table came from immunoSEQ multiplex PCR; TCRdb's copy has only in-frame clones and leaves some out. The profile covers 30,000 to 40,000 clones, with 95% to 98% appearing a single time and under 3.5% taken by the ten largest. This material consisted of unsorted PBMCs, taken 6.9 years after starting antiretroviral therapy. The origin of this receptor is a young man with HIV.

The CDR3 region is CASSLRLAGGYNEQFF. The CDR3 DNA sequence: TGTGCCAGCAGCTTACGTCTAGCGGGAGGCTACAATGAGCAGTTCTTC. The V gene is TRBV7-3, the J gene TRBJ2-1; 11 positions match TRBD2. The CDR3 runs 16 residues. CDR1 and CDR2 from the germline V gene are SGHTA and FQGTGA. Losses at the gene ends were 2 bases for V and 3 bases for J; bases not matched to a gene: 3.